The 29 T cell receptor beta chains listed next were all sequenced from one sample in a study of blood T cell repertoires in COVID-19. TCRdb's table, derived via immunoSEQ multiplex PCR, lists solely in-frame clones and lacks some. The sample gives tens of thousands of clones, approximately 91% of which show up once; about 0.4% is in the top ten. The sample comprised peripheral blood. The source of these receptors is a human donor in a cohort sampled during active COVID-19.

The V call is TRBV7-2, the J call TRBJ2-7; 8 positions agree with TRBD1. This CDR3 has 15 residues. Germline V gene sequence: CDR1 SGHTA, CDR2 FQGNSA. After removal of 3 bases from V and 2 bases from J, the junction contained 6 bases not matched to a gene. The CDR3 sequence: CASSLSGTGTYEQYF. The DNA of the CDR3 is TGTGCCAGCAGCTTGTCCGGGACAGGTACCTACGAGCAGTACTTC. Filled out from reference TRBV7-2 and TRBJ2-7, the complete variable domain reads GAGVSQSPSNKVTEKGKDVELRCDPISGHTALYWYRQSLGQGLEFLIYFQGNSAPDKSGLPSDRFSAERTGGSVSTLTIQRTQQEDSAVYLCASSLSGTGTYEQYFGPGTRLTVT.

For the CDR3, the DNA is TGTGCCAGCAGCTTGGGCACGCGGTATCCCTACGAGCAGTACTTC. It encodes CASSLGTRYPYEQYF. The rearrangement uses TRBV5-4 and TRBJ2-7; unclear D gene. CDR3 length equals 15 residues. Trimming took 0 bases from V and 2 from J, leaving 12 bases between them. Germline-derived CDR1 and CDR2 are SGHNT and YYREEE (reference sequence). The full variable domain, rest sourced from reference TRBV5-4 and TRBJ2-7, is ETGVTQSPTHLIKTRGQQVTLRCSSQSGHNTVSWYQQALGQGPQFIFQYYREEENGRGNFPPRFSGLQFPNYSSELNVNALELDDSALYLCASSLGTRYPYEQYFGPGTRLTVT.

This rearrangement joins TRBV7-9 to TRBJ1-5, with D unresolved. V gave up 5 bases and J gave up 4 bases, with 6 bases separating them. The CDR3 loop spans 12 amino acids. Germline CDR1 is SEHNR and CDR2 is FQNEAQ (reference sequence). The CDR3 reads CASSTYNQPQHF. The CDR3 nucleotides read TGTGCCAGCAGCACATATAATCAGCCCCAGCATTTT. Full variable domain (outside the CDR3, taken from reference TRBV7-9 and TRBJ1-5): DTGVSQNPRHKITKRGQNVTFRCDPISEHNRLYWYRQTLGQGPEFLTYFQNEAQLEKSRLLSDRFSAERPKGSFSTLEIQRTEQGDSAMYLCASSTYNQPQHFGDGTRLSIL.

This chain joins TRBV5-1 and TRBJ2-1; TRBD1 might be the D (6 bases). The CDR3 totals 13 residues. CDR1 and CDR2 (germline): SGHRS, YFSETQ. V gave up 4 bases and J gave up 11 bases, with 16 bases separating them. The CDR3 protein is CASSEGHQDQQFF. CDR3 DNA: TGCGCCAGCAGCGAGGGACACCAAGACCAGCAGTTCTTC. The full variable domain, completed using reference TRBV5-1 and TRBJ2-1, is KAGVTQTPRYLIKTRGQQVTLSCSPISGHRSVSWYQQTPGQGLQFLFEYFSETQRNKGNFPGRFSGRQFSNSRSEMNVSTLELGDSALYLCASSEGHQDQQFFGPGTRLTVL.

The chain recombines TRBV19 with TRBJ1-1; 8 bases align to TRBD1. The V gene end was trimmed by 5 bases and the J gene end by 1 base; junction bases not matched to a gene: 9. From germline, CDR1 is LNHDA and CDR2 SQIVND (reference sequence). This CDR3 region has 16 residues. CDR3 residues: CASSAIDRGWNTEAFF. The CDR3 region has the DNA TGTGCCAGTAGTGCAATAGACAGGGGATGGAACACTGAAGCTTTCTTT.

This clone was picked up one time. J is TRBJ1-1 and V is TRBV10-3; D is undetermined. The CDR3 is made up of 15 amino acids. Germline V CDR1 and CDR2: ENHRY, SYGVKD. Between the trimmed V and J ends, which lost 0 bases and 2 bases, there was a span of 10 bases. CDR3 sequence reads: CAISESEGRNTEAFF. The CDR3 region has the DNA TGTGCCATCAGTGAGTCTGAGGGTCGAAACACTGAAGCTTTCTTT.

The gene calls are TRBV29-1 and TRBJ1-4; D call uncertain. Germline V CDR1 and CDR2: SQVTM, ANQGSEA. The CDR3 contains 13 residues. Trimming left V 7 bases short and J 3 bases short, with 12 bases between. The CDR3 sequence is CSASGASNEKLFF. The CDR3 coding sequence is TGCAGCGCATCCGGTGCGTCTAATGAAAAACTGTTTTTT.

The rearrangement joins TRBV3-1 (or the pseudogene TRBV3-2) to TRBJ2-7, with 9 positions matching TRBD2. CDR3 length: 16 amino acids. V dropped 0 bases and J dropped 3; count of bases not matched to a gene: 6. In germline, CDR1 is LGHDT, CDR2 YNNKEL (reference sequence). The CDR3 reads CASSQEGSGGHYEQYF. DNA of the CDR3: TGTGCCAGCAGCCAAGAGGGGAGCGGGGGGCACTACGAGCAGTACTTC.

The chain links TRBV7-8 to TRBJ2-3; weak D call: TRBD2 (6 bases). The CDR3 runs to 16 residues. V lost 2 bases, J lost 2 bases, and 14 bases lay in between. Germline CDR1 SGHVS, CDR2 FQNEAQ. CDR3 in amino acids: CASSLKLRGFTDTQYF. CDR3 bases: TGTGCCAGCAGCTTAAAACTGCGGGGCTTCACAGATACGCAGTATTTT.

In DNA form, the CDR3 reads TGTGCCAGTAGTATAGGTACAGCCTACTCTGGAAACACCATATATTTT. It is translated as CASSIGTAYSGNTIYF. This chain joins TRBV19 and TRBJ1-3; D gene ambiguous. The germline V gene encodes CDR1 LNHDA and CDR2 SQIVND (reference sequence). The CDR3 sequence is 16 residues long. V shed 1 base and J shed 0 bases, with 10 bases lying between them.

This sequence joins TRBV12-3 or TRBV12-4 and TRBJ1-4, with D unclear. CDR3 length: 12 residues. V shed 5 bases and J shed 4 bases, with 5 bases lying between them. CDR3 nucleotide sequence: TGTGCCAGCAGTCCGAGTAATGAAAAACTGTTTTTT. Its protein product is CASSPSNEKLFF.

This clone was counted a single time. This rearrangement joins TRBV7-9 to TRBJ1-4; tentatively, D is TRBD1 (6 bases). Trimming stripped 4 bases from V and 2 bases from J, with 8 bases between. Germline CDR1 SEHNR, CDR2 FQNEAQ (reference sequence). The CDR3 contains 14 residues. The CDR3 coding sequence is TGTGCCAGCAGCTACAGGGCTACTAATGAAAAACTGTTTTTT. This gives the protein CASSYRATNEKLFF.

This chain joins TRBV12-3 or TRBV12-4 and TRBJ1-2, with a weak D call TRBD1 (6 bases). V lost 6 bases and J 4 bases, leaving 12 bases between the germline ends. CDR3 length equals 13 residues. CDR3 region: CASSRQETYGYTF. The CDR3 coding sequence is TGTGCCAGCAGCCGACAGGAGACCTATGGCTACACCTTC.

With regard to this clone: Other DNA sequences in the sample encode the same CDR3. The gene calls are TRBV6-5 and TRBJ1-1, with TRBD1 as a possible D gene (5 bases). V was shortened by 2 bases and J by 2 bases, with 6 bases between the two germline ends. The germline gives CDR1 MNHEY, CDR2 SVGAGI. The CDR3 extends over 13 amino acids. CDR3 DNA: TGTGCCAGCAGTTACAGGGGTAACACTGAAGCTTTCTTT. Translation gives CASSYRGNTEAFF.

This sequence joins TRBV10-2 and TRBJ1-1; 9 bases are shared with TRBD1. Trimming took 0 bases from V and 0 from J; bases not matched to a gene: 2. Germline CDR1 WSHSY, CDR2 SAAADI. CDR3 size: 16 residues. CDR3 sequence reads: CASSESRDRVNTEAFF. In nucleotides, the CDR3 is TGCGCCAGCAGTGAGTCAAGGGACAGGGTGAACACTGAAGCTTTCTTT.

This chain connects TRBV2 to TRBJ1-1; 7 nucleotides align to TRBD1. This CDR3 contains 16 residues. V gave up 2 bases and J gave up 2 bases; unmatched junction bases: 8. Germline lookup yields CDR1 SNHLY and CDR2 FYNNEI. The CDR3, as DNA: TGTGCCAGCAGTGAATTACAGGGGAGGATTAACACTGAAGCTTTCTTT. This codes for CASSELQGRINTEAFF.

The V and J genes are TRBV2 and TRBJ1-1, with D possibly TRBD1 on 5 matching bases. Looked up from germline, CDR1 is SNHLY and CDR2 is FYNNEI. V was shortened by 6 bases and J by 4 bases, with 12 bases between the two germline ends. There are 13 residues in the CDR3. The CDR3 DNA follows: TGTGCCAGCAGAGTGGGAAGGGGCACTGAAGCTTTCTTT. Amino acids: CASRVGRGTEAFF.

The rearrangement joins TRBV3-1 (or the pseudogene TRBV3-2) to TRBJ2-1; 7 bases line up with TRBD2. CDR1 and CDR2 from the germline V gene are LGHDT and YNNKEL (reference sequence). V was pared by 0 bases and J by 6 bases, with 8 bases of the junction left unmatched. The CDR3 length is 16 residues. The CDR3 coding sequence is TGTGCCAGCAGCCAAGATGTAGCTAGCGGATTCAATGAGCAGTTCTTC. Protein: CASSQDVASGFNEQFF.

DNA for the CDR3: TGTGCCAGTATTGTGAGACCGGGACTGAACAATCAGCCCCAGCATTTT. Amino acid sequence: CASIVRPGLNNQPQHF. V gene TRBV19 combines with J gene TRBJ1-5, with D possibly TRBD1 on 5 matching bases. Germline V gene sequence: CDR1 LNHDA, CDR2 SQIVND (reference sequence). The CDR3 spans 16 residues. Trimming pared 7 bases from V and 3 bases from J, leaving 19 bases between.

This rearrangement joins TRBV27 to TRBJ1-6; D is unresolved. Trimming removed 2 bases at V and 10 bases at J, with 9 bases between. The length of the CDR3 is 13 residues. From germline, CDR1 is MNHEY and CDR2 SMNVEV (reference sequence). CDR3 bases: TGTGCCAGCAGTTTAAGGGAGCGATCACCCCTCCACTTT. This codes for CASSLRERSPLHF.

This chain links TRBV9 with TRBJ2-7; 7 nucleotides align to TRBD2. J gave up 0 bases and V 7 bases, and 7 bases lay outside the gene matches. The CDR3 loop spans 14 amino acids. Germline V lookup: CDR1 SGDLS, CDR2 YYNGEE. The CDR3 DNA sequence: TGTGCCAGCGCAAAAAGCGGGGACTCCTACGAGCAGTACTTC. Translation gives CASAKSGDSYEQYF.

This chain connects TRBV4-3 to TRBJ2-2, with D hard to call. Deletions cut 0 bases from V and 5 bases from J, with 7 bases between. The CDR3 spans 14 residues. Germline V lookup: CDR1 LGHNA, CDR2 YSLEER. The CDR3 nucleotides read TGCGCCAGCAGCCAAGATAGTTGGACCGGGGAGCTGTTTTTT. It is translated as CASSQDSWTGELFF.

The chain uses TRBV9 and TRBJ2-7, with D possibly TRBD1 on 7 matching bases. In germline, CDR1 is SGDLS, CDR2 YYNGEE. CDR3 length: 13 amino acids. V was trimmed by 0 bases and J by 9 bases, leaving 13 bases between them. The DNA for the CDR3 is TGTGCCAGCAGCGTAGCCACAGGGGACTGGCAGTACTTC. Its translation is CASSVATGDWQYF. Combining the CDR3 with reference TRBV9 and TRBJ2-7 gives the whole variable domain DSGVTQTPKHLITATGQRVTLRCSPRSGDLSVYWYQQSLDQGLQFLIQYYNGEERAKGNILERFSAQQFPDLHSELNLSSLELGDSALYFCASSVATGDWQYFGPGTRLTVT.

V usage is TRBV10-1 and J usage is TRBJ2-7, with 12 positions matching TRBD2. The length of the CDR3 is 14 residues. The V and J ends lost 7 bases and 3 bases, in that order; junction bases with no gene match: 4. Germline CDR1 is WNHNN and CDR2 is SYGVQD (reference sequence). The CDR3 sequence is CASTSGGDYYEQYF. Written as DNA, the CDR3 is TGCGCCAGCACTAGCGGGGGGGATTACTACGAGCAGTACTTC.

The chain couples TRBV11-3 to TRBJ2-7; D possibly corresponds to TRBD1 (5 bases). Germline-derived CDR1 and CDR2 are SGHNT and YENEEA. This CDR3 spans 14 amino acids. Trimming shortened V by 2 bases and J by 1 base, and 9 bases separated the two germline ends. Here the CDR3 DNA reads TGTGCCAGCAGCTTAAACAGGATGTCCTACGAGCAGTACTTC. It encodes CASSLNRMSYEQYF.

CDR3 coding DNA: TGCGCCAGCAGCCAGGGGGACAGGGAGATCTACGAGCAGTACTTC. Amino acid sequence: CASSQGDREIYEQYF. The chain combines TRBV5-1 with TRBJ2-7; 9 bases line up with TRBD1. Looked up from germline, CDR1 is SGHRS and CDR2 is YFSETQ. The CDR3 is 15 residues long. Trimming at V came to 4 bases and at J to 3 bases, leaving 8 bases not matched to a gene.

This rearrangement joins TRBV6-2 or TRBV6-3 to TRBJ1-2; D is ambiguous. Trimming took 4 bases from V and 6 from J, leaving 12 bases between them. From germline, CDR1 is MNHEY and CDR2 SVGEGT. This CDR3 is 13 amino acids long. The CDR3 nucleotides read TGTGCCAGCAGTTCCCCAAACGAGGATGGCTACACCTTC. This encodes CASSSPNEDGYTF.

V usage is TRBV6-2 or TRBV6-3 and J usage is TRBJ1-2; 8 nucleotides line up with TRBD1. Germline CDR1 is MNHEY and CDR2 is SVGEGT. The ends lost 6 bases at V and 6 bases at J; junction bases unmatched: 12. The CDR3 is 15 residues long. CDR3 coding DNA: TGTGCCAGCAGACCTACCACCCAGGGGGCCCATGGCTACACCTTC. Translating it yields CASRPTTQGAHGYTF.

This chain links TRBV7-2 with TRBJ1-3, with 7 bases matching TRBD1. Germline values: CDR1 SGHTA, CDR2 FQGNSA. The CDR3 is made up of 16 amino acids. The ends lost 5 bases at V and 4 bases at J; junction bases unmatched: 11. The CDR3 DNA follows: TGTGCCAGCAGCCGGAGGACAGGAGCGACGGGAAACACCATATATTTT. Translated, it gives CASSRRTGATGNTIYF.